One and the same sample provided the 20 T cell receptor beta chains below, sequenced in a study of cytomegalovirus exposure and HLA in healthy donors. Vbeta (60) and Jbeta (13) primers were used in the PCR. The table came from immunoSEQ multiplex PCR; TCRdb's copy has only in-frame clones and leaves some out. The data contain about 50,000 clones, 77% of them singletons. The specimen sequenced was PBMCs. All receptors derive from a woman aged 40 to 49 in good health and CMV-seropositive.

The J gene is TRBJ2-5, the V gene TRBV30; 9 nucleotides line up with TRBD2. After removal of 1 base from V and 2 bases from J, the junction contained 5 bases not matched to a gene. Germline values: CDR1 GTSNPN, CDR2 SVGIG (reference sequence). The CDR3 extends over 15 amino acids. DNA of the CDR3: TGTGCCTGGAGTGGGAGCGGGGGGAATCAAGAGACCCAGTACTTC. This translates into CAWSGSGGNQETQYF.

V and J are TRBV29-1 and TRBJ1-6; maybe TRBD1 (5 bases). Germline V lookup: CDR1 SQVTM, CDR2 ANQGSEA. The CDR3 totals 15 residues. Between the trimmed V and J ends, which lost 5 bases and 2 bases, there was a span of 13 bases. The CDR3 bases are TGCAGCGTTCGACGGGACTCTACCTATAATTCACCCCTCCACTTT. Its translation: CSVRRDSTYNSPLHF.

A word on this clone: This sample also contains other DNA sequences that code for the same CDR3. This chain uses TRBV7-2 with TRBJ1-2; 7 nucleotides agree with TRBD1. Germline V CDR1 and CDR2: SGHTA, FQGNSA. The CDR3 is 13 residues long. V gave up 5 bases and J gave up 8 bases; unmatched junction bases: 8. For the CDR3, the DNA is TGTGCCAGCAGCCCCGACAGGGTTCAAGGCTACACCTTC. This translates into CASSPDRVQGYTF.

This clone was observed once. The V call is TRBV15, the J call TRBJ2-7; weak D call: TRBD1 (5 bases). CDR3 length: 14 amino acids. With 5 bases removed from V and 7 bases from J, the gap between germline ends came to 18 bases. Germline V gene sequence: CDR1 LNHNV, CDR2 YYDKDF (reference sequence). The CDR3 here is CATSSGRVGSEQYF. In DNA, the CDR3 is TGTGCCACCAGCTCGGGCAGGGTTGGTAGTGAGCAGTACTTC.

V usage is TRBV6-5 and J usage is TRBJ2-5, with 13 bases identical to TRBD2. The CDR3 contains 15 residues. Germline trimming cut 2 bases from V and 5 bases from J; bases unmatched to any gene: 2. The germline gives CDR1 MNHEY, CDR2 SVGAGI. CDR3 sequence (DNA): TGTGCCAGCAGTTACGGGACTAGCGGGGTTGAGACCCAGTACTTC. Amino acid sequence: CASSYGTSGVETQYF.

The count of this clone is one. The CDR3 sequence: CASSPLGGGNSPLHF. DNA for the CDR3: TGTGCCAGCAGCCCCCTAGGGGGAGGGAATTCACCCCTCCACTTT. V gene TRBV9 combines with J gene TRBJ1-6, with a tentative D call TRBD1 (6 bases). This CDR3 contains 15 residues. Per germline, CDR1 SGDLS and CDR2 YYNGEE. The germline V and J ends were trimmed by 4 bases and 7 bases, with 15 bases remaining between them.

In nucleotides, the CDR3 is TGTGCCAGCAGCGTTACAGGGATAACCACTGAAGCTTTCTTT. Translation gives CASSVTGITTEAFF. The genes are TRBV9 and TRBJ1-1, with a tentative D call TRBD1 (6 bases). The germline V gene has CDR1 SGDLS and CDR2 YYNGEE. Between the trimmed V and J ends, which lost 2 bases and 4 bases, there was a span of 12 bases. The CDR3 loop spans 14 amino acids. The full variable domain, rest sourced from reference TRBV9 and TRBJ1-1, is DSGVTQTPKHLITATGQRVTLRCSPRSGDLSVYWYQQSLDQGLQFLIQYYNGEERAKGNILERFSAQQFPDLHSELNLSSLELGDSALYFCASSVTGITTEAFFGQGTRLTVV.

The CDR3 protein is CASSREGGRQLDGYTF. The CDR3 bases are TGCGCCAGCAGCCGGGAGGGGGGTAGGCAGTTGGATGGCTACACCTTC. This chain joins TRBV4-3 and TRBJ1-2, with D perhaps TRBD1 (6 bases). The CDR3 spans 16 residues. Deletions cut 4 bases from V and 6 bases from J, with 21 bases between. Germline V lookup: CDR1 LGHNA, CDR2 YSLEER.

This clone has a handful of counts. The V and J genes are TRBV6-5 and TRBJ1-6, with D possibly TRBD1 on 5 matching bases. The CDR3 loop spans 14 amino acids. Trimming pared 3 bases from V and 7 bases from J, leaving 10 bases between. The V gene's germline CDR1 is MNHEY and CDR2 SVGAGI. The CDR3 is CASSYTGGNSPLHF. CDR3 DNA: TGTGCCAGCAGTTATACCGGGGGGAATTCACCCCTCCACTTT.

This chain links TRBV4-2 with TRBJ2-2; TRBD2 aligns across 13 bases. Germline CDR1 reads LGHNA; CDR2 reads YNFKEQ. The CDR3 contains 16 residues. The ends lost 4 bases at V and 4 bases at J; junction bases unmatched: 3. In nucleotides, the CDR3 is TGTGCCAGCAGCCCTCGACTAGCGGGGGGCACCGGGGAGCTGTTTTTT. Translated, it gives CASSPRLAGGTGELFF.

This clone is a singleton in its sample. This chain connects TRBV15 to TRBJ2-7; 9 bases line up with TRBD2. The CDR3 is 11 residues long. The V gene's germline CDR1 is LNHNV and CDR2 YYDKDF (reference sequence). The CDR3 DNA is TGTGTGGGCGGGGGGGCCTGCGAGCAGTACTTC. This codes for CVGGGACEQYF.

The chain links TRBV9 to TRBJ1-6, with 9 bases aligning to TRBD1. V gave up 7 bases and J gave up 10 bases; unmatched junction bases: 6. Germline loops: CDR1 SGDLS, CDR2 YYNGEE. The CDR3 loop spans 13 amino acids. The CDR3 nucleotides read TGTGCCAGCTCCGGGACAGGGCTATCACCCCTCCACTTT. Amino acid sequence: CASSGTGLSPLHF. Full variable domain (rest looked up from reference TRBV9 and TRBJ1-6): DSGVTQTPKHLITATGQRVTLRCSPRSGDLSVYWYQQSLDQGLQFLIQYYNGEERAKGNILERFSAQQFPDLHSELNLSSLELGDSALYFCASSGTGLSPLHFGNGTRLTVT.

This clone was recorded a few times. The rearrangement joins TRBV29-1 to TRBJ2-1; D unresolved. The CDR3 consists of 12 residues. V was pared by 6 bases and J by 8 bases, with 14 bases between. The germline V gene encodes CDR1 SQVTM and CDR2 ANQGSEA. CDR3 bases: TGCAGCGTGGTCTTGGATAGCCATGAGCAGTTCTTC. Amino acid sequence: CSVVLDSHEQFF.

V gene TRBV10-3 combines with J gene TRBJ2-3, with TRBD2 identical over 8 bases. The CDR3 is made up of 14 amino acids. V was pared by 6 bases and J by 5 bases, with 7 bases of the junction left unmatched. Germline CDR1 and CDR2: ENHRY and SYGVKD. CDR3 in DNA: TGTGCCATCAGAAAGGAGAGCGGGGGAGATACGCAGTATTTT. Its protein is CAIRKESGGDTQYF.

The chain combines TRBV7-2 with TRBJ1-4, with D perhaps TRBD1 (5 bases). The germline V gene has CDR1 SGHTA and CDR2 FQGNSA. Between the trimmed V and J ends, which lost 0 bases and 8 bases, there was a span of 13 bases. The CDR3 length is 15 residues. The CDR3 region is CASSLAGGTREKLFF. In DNA, the CDR3 is TGTGCCAGCAGCTTAGCTGGGGGGACGCGGGAAAAACTGTTTTTT. The complete variable domain, with remaining parts taken from reference TRBV7-2 and TRBJ1-4, reads GAGVSQSPSNKVTEKGKDVELRCDPISGHTALYWYRQSLGQGLEFLIYFQGNSAPDKSGLPSDRFSAERTGGSVSTLTIQRTQQEDSAVYLCASSLAGGTREKLFFGSGTQLSVL.

V usage is TRBV7-9 and J usage is TRBJ2-2; 7 nucleotides align to TRBD1. CDR1 and CDR2 from the germline V gene are SEHNR and FQNEAQ (reference sequence). The CDR3 has 17 residues. V lost 1 base, J lost 8 bases, and 13 bases stayed unmatched. The CDR3 DNA sequence: TGTGCCAGCAGCTTAGGACCCGGGACAGCCTTTGCGGGGGAGCTGTTTTTT. The encoded protein is CASSLGPGTAFAGELFF.

The table lists this clone with a few counts. The V gene is TRBV28, the J gene TRBJ2-3, with D perhaps matching TRBD2 (5 bases). There are 12 residues in the CDR3. With 4 bases removed from V and 3 bases from J, the gap between germline ends came to 5 bases. CDR1 MDHEN and CDR2 SYDVKM come from the germline V gene. CDR3 residues: CASSSGTDTQYF. The CDR3 DNA reads TGTGCCAGCAGTTCGGGAACAGATACGCAGTATTTT.

The V and J genes are TRBV10-3 and TRBJ2-7; TRBD1 aligns across 8 bases. This CDR3 is built from 15 residues. Germline V gene data show CDR1 as ENHRY and CDR2 as SYGVKD. The V and J ends lost 6 bases and 7 bases, in that order; junction bases with no gene match: 14. The CDR3 coding sequence is TGTGCCATCAGCCGCGCCGGGACAGGCCGATGGGAGCAGTACTTC. Its protein is CAISRAGTGRWEQYF.

V gene TRBV11-2 combines with J gene TRBJ2-2, with D perhaps matching TRBD2 (5 bases). The V end lost 8 bases, the J end lost 7 bases, and 5 bases lay between the germline ends. The germline V gene has CDR1 SGHAT and CDR2 FQNNGV. The CDR3 contains 10 residues. The DNA of the CDR3 is TGTGCCAGCGGAGGCGGGGAGCTGTTTTTT. Amino acids: CASGGGELFF.

The rearrangement links TRBV7-2 to TRBJ1-3, with D possibly being TRBD1 (5 bases). V lost 8 bases and J 5 bases, leaving 10 bases between the germline ends. Per the germline V gene, CDR1 is SGHTA and CDR2 is FQGNSA. This CDR3 has 12 residues. The CDR3 here is CASGGVRNTIYF. CDR3 nucleotide sequence: TGTGCCAGCGGGGGGGTTAGAAACACCATATATTTT.